This T cell receptor (beta chain) was found in a study of early T cells in non-severe SARS-CoV-2 infection. Study results and caveats: Reliance on VDJdb matching favored anti-spike CD8 responses; private and CD4 specificities were missed.

A single record per CDR3 protein comes from TCRdb applying MiXCR to the 5' RACE reads. This sample has tens of thousands of distinct CDR3 sequences, with approximately 10% found just once. The CDR3 runs to 12 residues. Germline CDR1 is SNHLY and CDR2 is FYNNEI. Trimming took 3 bases from V and 10 from J, leaving 7 bases between them. This clonotype was seen only a few times. The target antigen is unknown. Input material: whole blood. This TCR derives from an adult who was a healthcare worker with PCR-confirmed SARS-CoV-2 infection or an uninfected control (not recorded which). V and J are TRBV2 and TRBJ1-6; D gene ambiguous. The CDR3: CASSDDQSPLHF. CDR3 sequence (DNA): TGTGCCAGCAGTGACGATCAATCACCCCTCCACTTT. The full variable domain, rest sourced from reference TRBV2 and TRBJ1-6, is EPEVTQTPSHQVTQMGQEVILRCVPISNHLYFYWYRQILGQKVEFLVSFYNNEISEKSEIFDDQFSVERPDGSNFTLKIRSTKLEDSAMYFCASSDDQSPLHFGNGTRLTVT.